This entry lists 18 T cell receptor beta chains sequenced from one sample in a study of T cell repertoires in cytomegalovirus infection. These receptors' antigens are unknown. In TCRdb, the reads were re-called with MiXCR into one record per CDR3 protein. The table lists approximately 100,000 distinct CDR3 sequences, about 30% of them singletons. Sequenced here: CD8+ T cells from cultured PBMCs, sampled from culture after CMV antigen stimulation. The receptors stem from a human donor in good health (CMV status not recorded). Some clones in this sample may be carry-over from other donors' samples.

V is TRBV7-2 and J is TRBJ2-7; D gene unclear. Germline V CDR1 and CDR2: SGHTA, FQGNSA. V lost 1 base and J 7 bases, leaving 8 bases between the germline ends. The CDR3 runs to 12 residues. Written as DNA, the CDR3 is TGTGCCAGCAGCTTAGAAGGCTTGGAGCAGTACTTC. This codes for CASSLEGLEQYF.

The rearrangement joins TRBV28 to TRBJ2-2, with D maybe TRBD1 (6 bases). The V end lost 6 bases, the J end lost 6 bases, and 20 bases lay between the germline ends. This CDR3 spans 16 amino acids. Germline CDR1 is MDHEN and CDR2 is SYDVKM. This CDR3 is CASSPRPGHLPGELFF. CDR3 in DNA: TGTGCCAGCAGCCCTAGACCGGGACACCTTCCCGGGGAGCTGTTTTTT.

V is TRBV2 and J is TRBJ1-4; tentative D call: TRBD1 (5 bases). The CDR3 covers 15 residues. The germline V gene has CDR1 SNHLY and CDR2 FYNNEI. V lost 6 bases and J 6 bases, leaving 17 bases between the germline ends. In nucleotides, the CDR3 is TGTGCCAGCAGACACCCGGGAGTAGGGGATGAAAAACTGTTTTTT. Translating gives CASRHPGVGDEKLFF.

This clonotype was counted ten times or more. The chain joins TRBV6-6 to TRBJ2-1, with 7 bases identical to TRBD2. The CDR3 is 14 residues long. The V segment lost 2 bases and the J segment 9 bases; nucleotides outside the gene matches: 7. In germline, CDR1 is MNHNY, CDR2 SVGAGI (reference sequence). CDR3 DNA: TGTGCCAGCAGTTACGGGGGAGGGTGGTTTGAGCAGTTCTTC. This sequence encodes CASSYGGGWFEQFF.

The chain joins TRBV24-1 to TRBJ2-2; 8 nucleotides agree with TRBD1. V dropped 4 bases and J dropped 3; count of bases not matched to a gene: 3. There are 15 residues in the CDR3. Germline V gene data show CDR1 as KGHDR and CDR2 as SFDVKD. This chain's CDR3 is CATSDSDRDTGELFF. The CDR3 nucleotides are TGTGCCACCAGTGACTCGGACAGGGACACCGGGGAGCTGTTTTTT.

This clonotype was counted a few times. V is TRBV20-1 and J is TRBJ1-2; 8 bases map to TRBD1. Germline V gene sequence: CDR1 DFQATT, CDR2 SNEGSKA (reference sequence). CDR3 size: 15 residues. J lost 8 bases, V lost 1 base, and 12 bases had no gene match. The CDR3 sequence: CSARARGQGARGYTF. As DNA, the CDR3 is TGCAGTGCTAGAGCCAGAGGGCAGGGGGCGCGAGGCTACACCTTC.

The chain combines TRBV19 with TRBJ2-1, with no clear D. V shed 3 bases and J shed 2 bases, with 11 bases lying between them. The CDR3 sequence is 15 residues long. In germline, CDR1 is LNHDA, CDR2 SQIVND (reference sequence). CDR3 DNA sequence: TGTGCCAGTAGTATTACCAGAGATCCCTACAATGAGCAGTTCTTC. Its translation is CASSITRDPYNEQFF. Based on the CDR3 plus reference TRBV19 and TRBJ2-1, the full variable domain is DGGITQSPKYLFRKEGQNVTLSCEQNLNHDAMYWYRQDPGQGLRLIYYSQIVNDFQKGDIAEGYSVSREKKESFPLTVTSAQKNPTAFYLCASSITRDPYNEQFFGPGTRLTVL.

The chain is built from TRBV27 and TRBJ1-2; D not resolved. The germline V gene has CDR1 MNHEY and CDR2 SMNVEV (reference sequence). V was cut by 8 bases and J by 4 bases, with 32 bases left in between. This CDR3 comprises 19 residues. For the CDR3, the DNA is TGTGCCAGCGGAAACGCATATCCAAGGCCCAACCAACCCTTCTATGGCTACACCTTC. This translates into CASGNAYPRPNQPFYGYTF.

At least ten counts were recorded for this clonotype. V and J are TRBV12-3 or TRBV12-4 and TRBJ2-1; D remains unclear. V was trimmed by 2 bases and J by 6 bases, leaving 8 bases between them. CDR3 size: 13 residues. The CDR3 nucleotides read TGTGCCAGCAGTTTATCGTCGGCCAATGAGCAGTTCTTC. This gives the protein CASSLSSANEQFF.

This clonotype was found a few times. The gene calls are TRBV27 and TRBJ2-7, with TRBD1 matching over 8 bases. Per germline, CDR1 MNHEY and CDR2 SMNVEV (reference sequence). The CDR3 consists of 16 residues. The junction had 13 bases not matched to a gene; V was cut back by 5 bases and J by 4 bases. This CDR3 reads CASSPGARGRGYEQYF. CDR3 in DNA: TGTGCCAGCAGTCCAGGCGCCAGGGGGCGCGGATACGAGCAGTACTTC.

The chain has TRBV3-1 and TRBJ2-5, with D perhaps being TRBD1 or TRBD2 (5 bases each). The germline gives CDR1 LGHDT, CDR2 YNNKEL (reference sequence). The CDR3 covers 16 residues. Deletions cut 4 bases from V and 4 bases from J, with 19 bases between. In DNA, the CDR3 is TGTGCCAGCAGCCCCTGGAGGCAGGGTTTATCAGAGACCCAGTACTTC. This gives the protein CASSPWRQGLSETQYF.

This clonotype was observed many times. The chain is built from TRBV6-2 or TRBV6-3 and TRBJ2-3; D remains unclear. Germline V gene data show CDR1 as MNHEY and CDR2 as SVGEGT. V dropped 2 bases and J dropped 6 bases, with 6 bases sitting between them. The CDR3 contains 12 residues. DNA for the CDR3: TGTGCCAGCAGTTACCCCCGGGATACGCAGTATTTT. This encodes CASSYPRDTQYF.

This clonotype occurred many times. V usage is TRBV4-1 and J usage is TRBJ1-1, with D tentatively TRBD1 (6 bases). Germline CDR1 is MGHRA and CDR2 is YSYEKL. Deletions cut 3 bases from V and 0 bases from J, with 8 bases between. The CDR3 extends over 14 amino acids. The CDR3 bases are TGCGCCAGCAGCCAGGGACACTTGAACACTGAAGCTTTCTTT. Its translation: CASSQGHLNTEAFF.

The V gene is TRBV12-3 or TRBV12-4, the J gene TRBJ2-1, with D tentatively TRBD1 (5 bases). The CDR3 length is 16 residues. Trimming pared 5 bases from V and 2 bases from J, leaving 16 bases between. Written as DNA, the CDR3 is TGTGCCAGCAGTACGCCTCAGGGTAACCCCTACAATGAGCAGTTCTTC. Residues: CASSTPQGNPYNEQFF.

The table lists this clonotype with a few counts. J is TRBJ1-5 and V is TRBV28; perhaps TRBD1 as D (5 bases). In germline, CDR1 is MDHEN, CDR2 SYDVKM. With 4 bases removed from V and 2 bases from J, the gap between germline ends came to 9 bases. CDR3 length: 14 amino acids. CDR3: CASSWGVGNQPQHF. The CDR3 DNA reads as TGTGCCAGCAGTTGGGGGGTAGGCAATCAGCCCCAGCATTTT.

This clonotype has more than one count but fewer than ten. The rearrangement joins TRBV7-2 to TRBJ1-6; 8 nucleotides match TRBD1. CDR1 is SGHTA, CDR2 FQGNSA, per germline. V was pared by 5 bases and J by 9 bases, with 6 bases of the junction left unmatched. The CDR3 has 14 residues. The CDR3 sequence is CASSLTGVGSPLHF. CDR3 DNA: TGTGCCAGCAGCCTGACAGGGGTCGGTTCACCCCTCCACTTT.

V and J are TRBV7-9 and TRBJ2-1; TRBD2 matches 7 bases. The CDR3 has 15 residues. CDR1 and CDR2 (germline): SEHNR, FQNEAQ (reference sequence). V shed 6 bases and J 4 bases; nucleotides not matched to a gene: 9. The CDR3 spells CASSPGRTSYNEQFF. The CDR3 nucleotides are TGTGCCAGCAGTCCCGGACGGACTAGTTACAATGAGCAGTTCTTC.

A few counts support this clonotype. The CDR3 DNA follows: TGTGCCAGCAGTTCCCTACAGGGTGGGAATCAGCCCCAGCATTTT. Protein sequence: CASSSLQGGNQPQHF. The rearrangement joins TRBV12-3 or TRBV12-4 to TRBJ1-5; TRBD1 might be the D (6 bases). Trimming stripped 4 bases from V and 4 bases from J, with 14 bases between. This CDR3 region has 15 residues.